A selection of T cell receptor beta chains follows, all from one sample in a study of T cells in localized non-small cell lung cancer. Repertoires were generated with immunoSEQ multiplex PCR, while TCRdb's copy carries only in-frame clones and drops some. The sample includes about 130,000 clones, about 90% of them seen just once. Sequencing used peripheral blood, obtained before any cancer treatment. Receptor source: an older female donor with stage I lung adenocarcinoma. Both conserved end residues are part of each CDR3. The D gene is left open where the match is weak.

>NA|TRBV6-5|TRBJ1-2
TGTGCCAGCATCCAACCCGGGGGCTATGGCTACACCTTC
CASIQPGGYGYTF
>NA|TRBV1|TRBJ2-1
TGCACCAGCAGCAGTAGCGGGAGCAATGAGCAGTTCTTC
CTSSSSGSNEQFF
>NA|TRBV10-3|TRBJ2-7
TGTGCCATCAGTGACGCAGCGACCGCCTACGAGCAGTACTTC
CAISDAATAYEQYF
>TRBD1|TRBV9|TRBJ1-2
TGTGCCAGCAGCGCCCGGGACAGGGTTCTTCTGAGGGTGGGCTACACCTTC
CASSARDRVLLRVGYTF
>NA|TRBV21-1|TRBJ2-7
TGTGCCAGCAGCATAGACGGACGGTCCTCTCGGTACTTC
CASSIDGRSSRYF
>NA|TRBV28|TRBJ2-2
TGTGCCAGCAGTGCCCAACTAGGTTCGGCGGGGGAGCTGTTTTTT
CASSAQLGSAGELFF
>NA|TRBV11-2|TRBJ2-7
TGTGCCAGCAGCCCAGGCTACGAGCAGTACTTC
CASSPGYEQYF
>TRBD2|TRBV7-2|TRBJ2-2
TGTGCCAGCAGCTTTGAGCTAGCGGGAGCCGGGGAGCTGTTTTTT
CASSFELAGAGELFF
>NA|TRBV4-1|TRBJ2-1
TGCGCCAGCAGCCAAGGTACGCATCTGACCCCATACAATGAGCAGTTCTTC
CASSQGTHLTPYNEQFF
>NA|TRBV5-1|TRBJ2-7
TGCGCCAGCAGCCAACCGGGGGCTGCCTACGAGCAGTACTTC
CASSQPGAAYEQYF
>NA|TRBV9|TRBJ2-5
TGTGCCAGCAGCGCAACACCGCATATGGAGACCCAGTACTTC
CASSATPHMETQYF
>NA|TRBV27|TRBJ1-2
TGTGCCAGCAGCAATAGACAAAGAGGGGGAGGCTACACCTTC
CASSNRQRGGGYTF
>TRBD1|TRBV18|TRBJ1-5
TGTGCCAGCTGGACAGGGGGCGCAGGACAGCCCCAGCATTTT
CASWTGGAGQPQHF
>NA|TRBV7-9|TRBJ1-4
TGTGCCAGCAGCTCCGCGGCAACTAATGAAAAACTGTTTTTT
CASSSAATNEKLFF
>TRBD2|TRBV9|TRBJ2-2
TGTGCCAGCAGCGTTAGCGGGAGGAACACCGGGGAGCTGTTTTTT
CASSVSGRNTGELFF
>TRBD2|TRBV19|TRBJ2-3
TGTGCCAGTAGTACCCTATCTAGCGGTAGCACAGATACGCAGTATTTT
CASSTLSSGSTDTQYF
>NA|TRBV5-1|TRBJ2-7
TGCGCCAGCAGCTCGGACGGGGCCTACGAGCAGTACTTC
CASSSDGAYEQYF
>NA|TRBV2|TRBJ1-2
TGTGCCAGCAGTTTTTTTCAACAGGGTACTGGCTACACCTTC
CASSFFQQGTGYTF
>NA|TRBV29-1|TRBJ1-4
TGCAGCGGACAGCTCTCTAATGAAAAACTGTTTTTT
CSGQLSNEKLFF
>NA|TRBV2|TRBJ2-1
TGTGCCAGCAGTGAAGCGGCGGGCTATCCTGAGCAGTTCTTC
CASSEAAGYPEQFF
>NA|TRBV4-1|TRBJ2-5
TGCGCCAGCAGCCGAGTAGGCGGCCAAGAGACCCAGTACTTC
CASSRVGGQETQYF
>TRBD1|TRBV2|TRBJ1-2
TGTGCCAGCAGTGAATCCGTCCTGACAGGGAACTATGGCTACACCTTC
CASSESVLTGNYGYTF
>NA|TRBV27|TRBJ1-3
TGTGCCAGCAGGGTCGACAGACATGGAAACACCATATATTTT
CASRVDRHGNTIYF
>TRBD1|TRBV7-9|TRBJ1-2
TGTGCCAGCAGCCGAATCGGGACAGACTATGGCTACACCTTC
CASSRIGTDYGYTF
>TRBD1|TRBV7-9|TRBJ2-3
TGTGCCAGCAGCTCGACAGGGAAAGGGGCCTCTAGCACAGATACGCAGTATTTT
CASSSTGKGASSTDTQYF
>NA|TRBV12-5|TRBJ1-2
TGTGCTAGTGCCGGCGGGGGTGACTATGGCTACACCTTC
CASAGGGDYGYTF
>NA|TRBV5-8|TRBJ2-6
TGTGCCAGCAGCCCGAGCTCTGGGGCCAACGTCCTGACTTTC
CASSPSSGANVLTF
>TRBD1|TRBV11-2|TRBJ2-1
TGTGCCAGCAGTAAGAGGCTGGACAGGGACTACAATGAGCAGTTCTTC
CASSKRLDRDYNEQFF
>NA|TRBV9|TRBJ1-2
TGTGCCAGCAGCGTACAGACAGCGGCCGAGAGTTCTTCCTATGGCTACACCTTC
CASSVQTAAESSSYGYTF
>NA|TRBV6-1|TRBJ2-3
TGTGCCAGCAGTGTGACCACTGCGAATACGGATACGCAGTATTTT
CASSVTTANTDTQYF
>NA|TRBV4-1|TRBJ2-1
TGCGCCAGCAGCCAAGTCACCAGCTCCTACAATGAGCAGTTCTTC
CASSQVTSSYNEQFF